Listed here are 26 T cell receptor beta chains from one sample, sequenced in a study of response to subunit inactivated influenza vaccine. TCRdb passed the RT-PCR reads through MiXCR, listing each CDR3 protein once. The table has 280,000 or so distinct CDR3 sequences, 21% seen once; the top ten hold approximately 10%. This specimen was PBMCs from blood, taken about 20 months after vaccination. These receptors all come from a man between 50 and 69 years old who received an inactivated influenza vaccine.

Only a few counts were recorded for this clonotype. J is TRBJ2-7 and V is TRBV5-1; D is perhaps TRBD2 (7 bases). The germline gives CDR1 SGHRS, CDR2 YFSETQ. CDR3 length: 15 residues. V was clipped by 6 bases and J by 1 base, with 17 bases between them. The CDR3 is CASTSGGRSSYEQYF. The DNA for the CDR3 is TGCGCCAGCACCTCGGGGGGCAGGTCGTCCTACGAGCAGTACTTC. Full variable domain (remainder filled in from reference TRBV5-1 and TRBJ2-7): KAGVTQTPRYLIKTRGQQVTLSCSPISGHRSVSWYQQTPGQGLQFLFEYFSETQRNKGNFPGRFSGRQFSNSRSEMNVSTLELGDSALYLCASTSGGRSSYEQYFGPGTRLTVT.

This clonotype showed up just a few times. This chain joins TRBV20-1 and TRBJ2-3, with D hard to call. Deletions cut 3 bases from V and 2 bases from J, with 12 bases between. Germline loops: CDR1 DFQATT, CDR2 SNEGSKA (reference sequence). This CDR3 is built from 14 residues. The CDR3 sequence: CSASPGGNTDTQYF. The DNA of the CDR3 is TGCAGTGCTAGTCCGGGCGGTAACACAGATACGCAGTATTTT.

The V call is TRBV7-2, the J call TRBJ1-5; no clear D gene. CDR1 and CDR2 from the germline V gene are SGHTA and FQGNSA. The CDR3 contains 13 residues. V gave up 8 bases and J gave up 0 bases, with 8 bases separating them. CDR3 in amino acids: CASGVDSNQPQHF. As DNA, the CDR3 is TGTGCCAGCGGTGTAGATAGCAATCAGCCCCAGCATTTT.

This clonotype was picked up many times. Here the CDR3 DNA reads TGTGCCAGCAGCGCATCCGGGACAGGGGGCAACACTGAAGCTTTCTTT. Amino acids: CASSASGTGGNTEAFF. V gene TRBV11-2 combines with J gene TRBJ1-1; 12 nucleotides agree with TRBD1. The germline V gene has CDR1 SGHAT and CDR2 FQNNGV. The CDR3 is 16 amino acids. V lost 5 bases to trimming and J lost 2 bases; unmatched junction nucleotides: 6.

The chain joins TRBV10-1 to TRBJ2-2; a weak D match, TRBD2 (5 bases). Trimming removed 8 bases from V and 5 bases from J, with 12 bases in between. CDR3 length: 13 amino acids. Germline-derived CDR1 and CDR2 are WNHNN and SYGVQD (reference sequence). The CDR3 DNA reads TGCGCCAGCGGACGGAGGCAAACCGGGGAGCTGTTTTTT. It translates to CASGRRQTGELFF.

Concerning this clonotype: The junction departs from the called germline gene at one end, perhaps through a read error. V and J are TRBV12-3 or TRBV12-4 and TRBJ1-5, with D tentatively TRBD1 (6 bases). This CDR3 has 17 amino acids. CDR3 loop: CAGSSLPTGRGPEPQHF. The CDR3 DNA reads TGTGCCGGCAGTTCCCTCCCCACGGGGCGGGGGCCTGAGCCCCAGCATTTT.

The CDR3 sequence: CASSYTTGDTQYF. DNA for the CDR3: TGTGCCAGCAGCTACACGACGGGAGATACGCAGTATTTT. The V gene is TRBV11-3, the J gene TRBJ2-3; no clear D. The CDR3 contains 13 residues. Germline lookup yields CDR1 SGHNT and CDR2 YENEEA. With 4 bases removed from V and 5 bases from J, the gap between germline ends came to 10 bases.

This chain joins TRBV6-2 or TRBV6-3 and TRBJ2-4, with D hard to call. V lost 2 bases and J 0 bases, leaving 8 bases between the germline ends. This CDR3 comprises 15 residues. CDR1 MNHEY and CDR2 SVGEGT come from the germline V gene. The CDR3, as DNA: TGTGCCAGCAGTTACGTCCGTCAAGCCAAAAACATTCAGTACTTC. The encoded protein is CASSYVRQAKNIQYF.

This chain connects TRBV12-3 or TRBV12-4 to TRBJ1-1; D is uncertain. V was trimmed by 3 bases and J by 6 bases, leaving 5 bases between them. The CDR3 has 11 amino acids. CDR3 bases: TGTGCCAGCAGTTTTGGTGCTGAAGCTTTCTTT. Encoded protein: CASSFGAEAFF.

This clonotype was seen many times. V is TRBV28 and J is TRBJ1-5; D gene uncertain. The V gene's germline CDR1 is MDHEN and CDR2 SYDVKM. Trimming removed 11 bases from V and 3 bases from J, with 11 bases in between. This CDR3 contains 12 residues. CDR3 sequence (DNA): TGTGCCGGAAGCGTACTCAATCAGCCCCAGCATTTT. It is translated as CAGSVLNQPQHF.

This clonotype has just a few counts. The rearrangement links TRBV18 to TRBJ2-7, with TRBD1 as a possible D gene (6 bases). Germline-derived CDR1 and CDR2 are KGHSH and LQKENI. CDR3 length equals 17 residues. V was shortened by 3 bases and J by 2 bases, with 20 bases between the two germline ends. The CDR3 loop reads CASSPADRDNYPYEQYF. The CDR3 DNA is TGTGCCAGCTCACCCGCCGACCGGGACAACTATCCCTACGAGCAGTACTTC. The complete variable domain, with remaining parts taken from reference TRBV18 and TRBJ2-7, reads NAGVMQNPRHLVRRRGQEARLRCSPMKGHSHVYWYRQLPEEGLKFMVYLQKENIIDESGMPKERFSAEFPKEGPSILRIQQVVRGDSAAYFCASSPADRDNYPYEQYFGPGTRLTVT.

CDR3 residues: CASSGTPTRVETQYF. CDR3 DNA sequence: TGTGCCAGCAGCGGGACCCCGACTAGGGTAGAGACCCAGTACTTC. The chain employs TRBV5-4 and TRBJ2-5; D perhaps matches TRBD2 (6 bases). CDR1 is SGHNT and CDR2 is YYREEE in the germline V gene (reference sequence). The CDR3 runs 15 residues. Trimming cost V 4 bases and J 4 bases, with 17 bases left between them.

In this sample, this clonotype turned up a few times. This chain connects TRBV27 to TRBJ2-1, with TRBD2 matching over 11 bases. CDR1 is MNHEY, CDR2 SMNVEV, per germline (reference sequence). The CDR3 length is 14 residues. Trimming at V came to 5 bases and at J to 10 bases, leaving 7 bases not matched to a gene. This chain's CDR3 is CASSLAGGPSEQFF. The DNA of the CDR3 is TGTGCCAGCAGTCTAGCGGGAGGCCCGTCGGAGCAGTTCTTC.

A note on this clonotype: The CDR3 end shows no conserved phenylalanine or tryptophan, and so a read error is likely. CDR3 in amino acids: CAIGRNTEAFL. The CDR3 DNA reads as TGTGCCATCGGACGTAACACTGAAGCTTTCCTT. The V gene is TRBV10-3, the J gene TRBJ1-1; D remains ambiguous. V was pared by 8 bases and J by 2 bases, with 6 bases between. The V gene's germline CDR1 is ENHRY and CDR2 SYGVKD. The CDR3 has 11 residues.

The CDR3 sequence: CASSRQGANSDNEQFF. The CDR3 region has the DNA TGTGCCAGCAGCCGACAGGGGGCGAATAGCGACAATGAGCAGTTCTTC. The rearrangement uses TRBV12-3 or TRBV12-4 and TRBJ2-1, with 10 bases aligning to TRBD1. The CDR3 loop spans 16 amino acids. The V gene end was trimmed by 6 bases and the J gene end by 5 bases; junction bases not matched to a gene: 10.

This clonotype was picked up a small number of times. The chain is built from TRBV18 and TRBJ1-4; possible D gene TRBD1, 5 bases. V was pared by 0 bases and J by 8 bases, with 13 bases between. CDR1 KGHSH and CDR2 LQKENI come from the germline V gene. There are 15 residues in the CDR3. CDR3 loop: CASSPPAGPSEKLFF. The DNA for the CDR3 is TGTGCCAGCTCACCACCCGCAGGGCCAAGCGAAAAACTGTTTTTT.

This clonotype was found a few times. The chain couples TRBV20-1 to TRBJ1-1; D is possibly TRBD1 (6 bases). This CDR3 is 11 amino acids long. Trimming removed 3 bases at V and 4 bases at J, with 6 bases between. Germline CDR1 and CDR2: DFQATT and SNEGSKA (reference sequence). The DNA of the CDR3 is TGCAGTGCTAGCAGGGGCACTGAAGCTTTCTTT. This encodes CSASRGTEAFF.

The chain uses TRBV7-9 and TRBJ1-1; 9 nucleotides line up with TRBD1. The ends lost 5 bases at V and 0 bases at J; junction bases unmatched: 7. The CDR3 spans 16 residues. Germline V CDR1 and CDR2: SEHNR, FQNEAQ (reference sequence). CDR3 nucleotides: TGTGCCAGCAGCGGGACAGGGATGAGCCTGAACACTGAAGCTTTCTTT. Translating it yields CASSGTGMSLNTEAFF.

The chain couples TRBV12-3 or TRBV12-4 to TRBJ2-1, with TRBD1 matching 9 bases. This CDR3 spans 15 amino acids. Trimming removed 3 bases from V and 7 bases from J; junction bases left unmatched: 7. In nucleotides, the CDR3 is TGTGCCAGCAGTTTCTGGGACAGGGACGAGAATGAGCAGTTCTTC. Residues: CASSFWDRDENEQFF.

The table lists this clonotype with a few counts. The chain carries TRBV24-1 and TRBJ2-2; D not certain. V lost 2 bases and J 2 bases, leaving 5 bases between the germline ends. Per germline, CDR1 KGHDR and CDR2 SFDVKD. The CDR3 runs to 14 residues. CDR3 DNA sequence: TGTGCCACCAGTGATTGGTCTAACACCGGGGAGCTGTTTTTT. Protein product: CATSDWSNTGELFF.

The chain joins TRBV7-9 to TRBJ2-7, with 9 bases lining up with TRBD1. After removal of 5 bases from V and 2 bases from J, the junction contained 7 bases not matched to a gene. CDR3 length: 15 residues. Germline lookup yields CDR1 SEHNR and CDR2 FQNEAQ (reference sequence). The chain's CDR3 is CASSPGTGTPYEQYF. The DNA for the CDR3 is TGTGCCAGCAGCCCCGGGACAGGGACTCCCTACGAGCAGTACTTC. Drawing the rest from reference TRBV7-9 and TRBJ2-7, the complete variable domain is DTGVSQNPRHKITKRGQNVTFRCDPISEHNRLYWYRQTLGQGPEFLTYFQNEAQLEKSRLLSDRFSAERPKGSFSTLEIQRTEQGDSAMYLCASSPGTGTPYEQYFGPGTRLTVT.

The chain recombines TRBV20-1 with TRBJ1-1, with 7 nucleotides matching TRBD1. Per the germline V gene, CDR1 is DFQATT and CDR2 is SNEGSKA (reference sequence). The CDR3 runs to 14 residues. With 3 bases clipped from V and 7 bases from J, the junction kept 11 bases outside the gene matches. The CDR3 DNA follows: TGCAGTGCTAGGGGCCCGACAGGGCTCGGTGAAGCTTTCTTT. It encodes CSARGPTGLGEAFF.

The chain combines TRBV2 with TRBJ1-2, with a possible D match to TRBD1 (6 bases). Germline V gene data show CDR1 as SNHLY and CDR2 as FYNNEI. V shed 6 bases and J shed 3 bases, with 11 bases lying between them. This CDR3 is 13 amino acids long. CDR3 in amino acids: CASRDRQDYGYTF. CDR3 coding DNA: TGTGCCAGCAGGGACAGACAAGACTATGGCTACACCTTC.

The rearrangement joins TRBV4-2 to TRBJ1-1; 10 bases match TRBD1. Germline loops: CDR1 LGHNA, CDR2 YNFKEQ. The CDR3 is 17 residues long. J lost 0 bases, V lost 4 bases, and 8 bases had no gene match. The CDR3 DNA follows: TGTGCCAGCAGCCGAGGGACAGGGGAAAGGATGAACACTGAAGCTTTCTTT. This gives the protein CASSRGTGERMNTEAFF.

The rearrangement links TRBV5-5 to TRBJ2-2; D is perhaps TRBD1 (5 bases). Germline V lookup: CDR1 SGHKS, CDR2 YYEKEE (reference sequence). The CDR3 consists of 16 residues. With 4 bases removed from V and 1 base from J, the gap between germline ends came to 14 bases. The CDR3 loop reads CASSQEQAMNTGELFF. The CDR3 DNA is TGTGCCAGCAGCCAAGAACAGGCGATGAACACCGGGGAGCTGTTTTTT.

This clonotype has a handful of counts. The chain has TRBV18 and TRBJ1-2; 7 nucleotides match TRBD1. The CDR3 covers 16 residues. Trimming at V came to 1 base and at J to 2 bases, leaving 7 bases not matched to a gene. CDR1 KGHSH and CDR2 LQKENI come from the germline V gene. The CDR3 loop reads CASSPQSQGRNYGYTF. Written as DNA, the CDR3 is TGTGCCAGCTCACCACAGTCACAGGGGCGAAACTATGGCTACACCTTC.